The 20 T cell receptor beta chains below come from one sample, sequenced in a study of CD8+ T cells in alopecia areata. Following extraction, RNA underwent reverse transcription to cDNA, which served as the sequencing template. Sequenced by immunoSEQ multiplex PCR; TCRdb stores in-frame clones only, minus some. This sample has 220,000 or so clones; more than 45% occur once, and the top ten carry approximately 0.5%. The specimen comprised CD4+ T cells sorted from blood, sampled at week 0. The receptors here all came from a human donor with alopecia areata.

CDR3 sequence: CASSPPPGQGALGANVLTF. The CDR3 DNA follows: TGTGCCAGCAGTCCTCCGCCGGGACAGGGGGCGCTGGGGGCCAACGTCCTGACTTTC. This chain links TRBV27 with TRBJ2-6; 12 positions agree with TRBD1. With V trimmed by 5 bases and J by 4 bases, 12 bases remained unmatched. CDR1 and CDR2 from the germline V gene are MNHEY and SMNVEV (reference sequence). The CDR3 has 19 amino acids.

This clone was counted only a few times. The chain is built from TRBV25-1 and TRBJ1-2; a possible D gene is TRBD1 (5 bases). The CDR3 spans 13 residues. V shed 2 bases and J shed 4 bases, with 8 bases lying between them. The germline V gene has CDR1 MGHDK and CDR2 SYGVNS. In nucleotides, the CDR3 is TGTGCCAGCAGTGAACAGGGAGCCTATGGCTACACCTTC. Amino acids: CASSEQGAYGYTF.

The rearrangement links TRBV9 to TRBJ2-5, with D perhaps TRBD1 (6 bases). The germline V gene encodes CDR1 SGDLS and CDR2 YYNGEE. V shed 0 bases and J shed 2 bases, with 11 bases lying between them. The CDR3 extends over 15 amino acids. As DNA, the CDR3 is TGTGCCAGCAGCGTAGTGGGCAGGGGACAAGAGACCCAGTACTTC. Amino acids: CASSVVGRGQETQYF. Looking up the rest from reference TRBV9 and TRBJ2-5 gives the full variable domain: DSGVTQTPKHLITATGQRVTLRCSPRSGDLSVYWYQQSLDQGLQFLIQYYNGEERAKGNILERFSAQQFPDLHSELNLSSLELGDSALYFCASSVVGRGQETQYFGPGTRLLVL.

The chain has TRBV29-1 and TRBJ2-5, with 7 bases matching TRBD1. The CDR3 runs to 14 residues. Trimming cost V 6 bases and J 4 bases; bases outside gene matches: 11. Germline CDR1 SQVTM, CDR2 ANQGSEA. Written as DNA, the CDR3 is TGCAGCGTCTCTAGGACAGGAAAAGGAGAGACCCAGTACTTC. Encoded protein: CSVSRTGKGETQYF.

The CDR3 spells CASSLVGTANTGELFF. In DNA, the CDR3 is TGTGCCAGCAGCTTAGTAGGGACCGCGAACACCGGGGAGCTGTTTTTT. The chain has TRBV7-9 and TRBJ2-2; D could derive from TRBD1 or TRBD2 (5 bases each). CDR3 size: 16 residues. Trimming took off 1 base at V and 0 bases at J, with 9 bases between the two ends. Germline V gene data show CDR1 as SEHNR and CDR2 as FQNEAQ (reference sequence). Full variable domain (remainder filled in from reference TRBV7-9 and TRBJ2-2): DTGVSQNPRHKITKRGQNVTFRCDPISEHNRLYWYRQTLGQGPEFLTYFQNEAQLEKSRLLSDRFSAERPKGSFSTLEIQRTEQGDSAMYLCASSLVGTANTGELFFGEGSRLTVL.

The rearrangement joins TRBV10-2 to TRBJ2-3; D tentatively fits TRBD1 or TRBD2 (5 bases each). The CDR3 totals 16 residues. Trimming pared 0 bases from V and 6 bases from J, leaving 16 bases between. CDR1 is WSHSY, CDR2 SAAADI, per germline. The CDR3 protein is CASSESPSRWGDTQYF. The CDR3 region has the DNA TGCGCCAGCAGTGAGTCTCCTTCTCGTTGGGGGGATACGCAGTATTTT.

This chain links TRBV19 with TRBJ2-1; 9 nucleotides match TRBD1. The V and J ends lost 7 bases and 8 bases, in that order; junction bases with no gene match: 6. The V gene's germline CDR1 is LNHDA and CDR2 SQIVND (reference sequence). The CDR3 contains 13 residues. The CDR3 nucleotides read TGTGCCAGTATGGAGGGGACAGGGCATGAGCAGTTCTTC. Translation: CASMEGTGHEQFF. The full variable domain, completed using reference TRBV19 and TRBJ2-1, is DGGITQSPKYLFRKEGQNVTLSCEQNLNHDAMYWYRQDPGQGLRLIYYSQIVNDFQKGDIAEGYSVSREKKESFPLTVTSAQKNPTAFYLCASMEGTGHEQFFGPGTRLTVL.

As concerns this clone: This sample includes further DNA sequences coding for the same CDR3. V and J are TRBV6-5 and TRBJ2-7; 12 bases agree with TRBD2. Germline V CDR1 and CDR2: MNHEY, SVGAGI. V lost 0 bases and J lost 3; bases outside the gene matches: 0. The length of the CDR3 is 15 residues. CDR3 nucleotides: TGTGCCAGCAGTTACTCGACTAGCGGGAGCTACGAGCAGTACTTC. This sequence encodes CASSYSTSGSYEQYF.

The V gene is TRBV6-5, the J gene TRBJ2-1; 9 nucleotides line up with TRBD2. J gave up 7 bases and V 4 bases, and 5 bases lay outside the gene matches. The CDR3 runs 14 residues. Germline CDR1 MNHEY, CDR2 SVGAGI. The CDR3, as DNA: TGTGCCAGCAGTTTAAGCGGGGGGCGGAATGAGCAGTTCTTC. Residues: CASSLSGGRNEQFF.

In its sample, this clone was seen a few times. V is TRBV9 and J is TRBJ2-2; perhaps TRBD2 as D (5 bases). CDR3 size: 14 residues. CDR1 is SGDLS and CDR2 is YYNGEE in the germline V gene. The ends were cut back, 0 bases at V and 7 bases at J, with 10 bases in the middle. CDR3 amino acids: CASSVGGFGGELFF. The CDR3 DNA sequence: TGTGCCAGCAGCGTAGGAGGGTTTGGCGGGGAGCTGTTTTTT.

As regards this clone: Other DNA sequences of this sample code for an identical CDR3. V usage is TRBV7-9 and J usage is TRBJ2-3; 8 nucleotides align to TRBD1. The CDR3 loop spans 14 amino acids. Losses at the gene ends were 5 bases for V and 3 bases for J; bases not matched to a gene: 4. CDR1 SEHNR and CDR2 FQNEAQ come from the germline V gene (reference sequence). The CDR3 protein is CASSPGQGTDTQYF. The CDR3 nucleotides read TGTGCCAGCAGCCCCGGACAGGGAACAGATACGCAGTATTTT.

CDR3 coding DNA: TGCAGCGTTTACGCGCGGGCGGGAGGCCGCAATGAGCAGTTCTTC. Its protein is CSVYARAGGRNEQFF. The chain joins TRBV29-1 to TRBJ2-1, with 8 bases aligning to TRBD2. This CDR3 region has 15 residues. CDR1 and CDR2 from the germline V gene are SQVTM and ANQGSEA. The trim removed 5 bases at V and 6 bases at J, leaving 12 bases unmatched.

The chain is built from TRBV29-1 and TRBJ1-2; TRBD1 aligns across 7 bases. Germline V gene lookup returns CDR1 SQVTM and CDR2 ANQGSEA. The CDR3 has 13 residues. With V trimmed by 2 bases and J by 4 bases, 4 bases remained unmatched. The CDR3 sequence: CSVERGQIYGYTF. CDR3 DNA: TGCAGCGTTGAACGGGGACAGATCTATGGCTACACCTTC. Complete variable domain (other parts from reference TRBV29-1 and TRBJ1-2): SAVISQKPSRDICQRGTSLTIQCQVDSQVTMMFWYRQQPGQSLTLIATANQGSEATYESGFVIDKFPISRPNLTFSTLTVSNMSPEDSSIYLCSVERGQIYGYTFGSGTRLTVV.

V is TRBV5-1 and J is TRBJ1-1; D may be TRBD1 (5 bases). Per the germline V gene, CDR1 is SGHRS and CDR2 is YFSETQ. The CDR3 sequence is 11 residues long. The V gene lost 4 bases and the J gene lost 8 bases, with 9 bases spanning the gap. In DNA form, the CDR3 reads TGCGCCAGCAGCAGCCGGACAGAAGCTTTCTTT. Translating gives CASSSRTEAFF.

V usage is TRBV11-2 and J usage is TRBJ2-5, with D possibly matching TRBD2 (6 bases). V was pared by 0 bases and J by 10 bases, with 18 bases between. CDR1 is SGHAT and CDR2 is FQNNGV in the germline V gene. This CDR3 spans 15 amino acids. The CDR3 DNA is TGTGCCAGCAGCTTAGATCCCCTCATGGGGGGAAACCAGTACTTC. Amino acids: CASSLDPLMGGNQYF. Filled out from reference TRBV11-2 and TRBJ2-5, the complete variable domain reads EAGVAQSPRYKIIEKRQSVAFWCNPISGHATLYWYQQILGQGPKLLIQFQNNGVVDDSQLPKDRFSAERLKGVDSTLKIQPAKLEDSAVYLCASSLDPLMGGNQYFGPGTRLLVL.

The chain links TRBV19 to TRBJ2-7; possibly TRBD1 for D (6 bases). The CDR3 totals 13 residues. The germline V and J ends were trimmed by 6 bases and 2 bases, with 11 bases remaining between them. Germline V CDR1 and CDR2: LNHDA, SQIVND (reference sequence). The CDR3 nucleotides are TGTGCCAGTAGCCGACAGGATACCTACGAGCAGTACTTC. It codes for CASSRQDTYEQYF.

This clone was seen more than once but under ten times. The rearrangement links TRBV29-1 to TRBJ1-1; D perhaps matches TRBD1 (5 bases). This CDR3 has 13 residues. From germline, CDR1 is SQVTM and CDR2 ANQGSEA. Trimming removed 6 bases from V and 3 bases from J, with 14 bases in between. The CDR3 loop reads CSVTRGGHTEAFF. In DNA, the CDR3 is TGCAGCGTAACTCGGGGGGGTCACACTGAAGCTTTCTTT.

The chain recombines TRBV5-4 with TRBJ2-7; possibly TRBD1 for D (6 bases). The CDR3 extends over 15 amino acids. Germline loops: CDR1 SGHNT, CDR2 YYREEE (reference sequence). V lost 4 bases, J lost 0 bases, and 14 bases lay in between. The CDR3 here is CASSPSTGSSYEQYF. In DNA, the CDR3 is TGTGCCAGCAGCCCATCCACAGGGAGCTCCTACGAGCAGTACTTC. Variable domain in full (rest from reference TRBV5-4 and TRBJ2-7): ETGVTQSPTHLIKTRGQQVTLRCSSQSGHNTVSWYQQALGQGPQFIFQYYREEENGRGNFPPRFSGLQFPNYSSELNVNALELDDSALYLCASSPSTGSSYEQYFGPGTRLTVT.

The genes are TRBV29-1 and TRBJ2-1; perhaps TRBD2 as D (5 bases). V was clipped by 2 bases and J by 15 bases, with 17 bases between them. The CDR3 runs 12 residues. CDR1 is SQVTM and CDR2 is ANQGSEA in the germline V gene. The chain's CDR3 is CSVESGRGSLFF. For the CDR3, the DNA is TGCAGCGTTGAAAGCGGTCGGGGATCTCTGTTCTTC.

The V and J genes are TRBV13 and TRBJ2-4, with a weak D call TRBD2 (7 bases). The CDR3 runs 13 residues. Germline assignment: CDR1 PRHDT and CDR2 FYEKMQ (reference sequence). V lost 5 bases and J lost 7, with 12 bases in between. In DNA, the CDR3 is TGTGCCAGCAGCACCCGGGGGGCGAACATTCAGTACTTC. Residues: CASSTRGANIQYF.